Listed below are T cell receptor beta chains from one sample, sequenced in a study of blood T cells in healthy people across ages. TCRdb called the 5' RACE reads again in MiXCR, with one record for every CDR3 protein. The table shows under 2 million distinct CDR3 sequences, with 30% to 40% occurring only once. The sample was blood. These receptors were obtained from a woman in her twenties or thirties in good health. Each CDR3 is given with its conserved first and last residue. D genes are given only for firm matches. Rows may omit the clone size; those that give it use once, few, many or a size class.

j_call: TRBJ2-1; d_call: TRBD1; clone_size: -; v_call: TRBV5-1; cdr3_nt: TGCGCCAGCAGCACGCTCGACAGGGGAGGCTATGAGCAGTTCTTC; cdr3_aa: CASSTLDRGGYEQFF
j_call: TRBJ2-1; d_call: -; clone_size: -; v_call: TRBV6-1; cdr3_nt: TGTGCCAGCAGCGAAGGAAGGGCTGGTCACAATGAGCAGTTCTTC; cdr3_aa: CASSEGRAGHNEQFF
j_call: TRBJ2-1; d_call: -; clone_size: -; v_call: TRBV7-2; cdr3_nt: TGTGCCAGCAGCTTAAGCACGTACAGCAATGAGCAGTTCTTC; cdr3_aa: CASSLSTYSNEQFF
j_call: TRBJ2-5; d_call: TRBD1; clone_size: few; v_call: TRBV7-9; cdr3_nt: TGTGCCAGCAGCCCCCCACAGGGGGGTGTGAGAGAGACCCAGTACTTC; cdr3_aa: CASSPPQGGVRETQYF
j_call: TRBJ2-7; d_call: TRBD1; clone_size: few; v_call: TRBV3-1; cdr3_nt: TGTGCCAGCAGCCAGGACAGGGCTATCGAGCAGTACTTC; cdr3_aa: CASSQDRAIEQYF
j_call: TRBJ2-5; d_call: TRBD1; clone_size: few; v_call: TRBV12-3/TRBV12-4; cdr3_nt: TGTGCCAGCACCCCGGGACAGGGGAGGGAGACCCAGTACTTC; cdr3_aa: CASTPGQGRETQYF
j_call: TRBJ2-7; d_call: TRBD1; clone_size: -; v_call: TRBV2; cdr3_nt: TGTGCCAGCAGGCCCGGACAGGGGGGCCCCTACGAGCAGTACTTC; cdr3_aa: CASRPGQGGPYEQYF
j_call: TRBJ2-1; d_call: TRBD2; clone_size: -; v_call: TRBV20-1; cdr3_nt: TGCAGTGCTACAATTCCTAGCGGAAGCTCCTACAATGAGCAGTTCTTC; cdr3_aa: CSATIPSGSSYNEQFF
j_call: TRBJ1-2; d_call: -; clone_size: few; v_call: TRBV6-2/TRBV6-3; cdr3_nt: TGTGCCAGCAGTTACTCTGCGGGGGGTGGCTACACCTTC; cdr3_aa: CASSYSAGGGYTF
j_call: TRBJ1-6; d_call: -; clone_size: -; v_call: TRBV5-1; cdr3_nt: TGCGCCAGCAGCTTCCCGCAGTCCAATTCACCCCTCCACTTT; cdr3_aa: CASSFPQSNSPLHF
j_call: TRBJ2-4; d_call: -; clone_size: many; v_call: TRBV20-1; cdr3_nt: TGCAGTGCCCGGAAGGAATCCAAAAACATTCAGTACTTC; cdr3_aa: CSARKESKNIQYF
j_call: TRBJ2-1; d_call: -; clone_size: once; v_call: TRBV28; cdr3_nt: TGTGCCAGCAATATCCCGGGTGAGGGCTCCTACAATGAGCAGTTCTTC; cdr3_aa: CASNIPGEGSYNEQFF
j_call: TRBJ1-2; d_call: -; clone_size: few; v_call: TRBV28; cdr3_nt: TGTGCCAGTGAGGACGCAAACTATGGCTACACCTTC; cdr3_aa: CASEDANYGYTF
j_call: TRBJ1-4; d_call: -; clone_size: once; v_call: TRBV9; cdr3_nt: TGTGCCAGCAGCGTAGGCTCGGACGGTGGGGAAAAACTGTTTTTT; cdr3_aa: CASSVGSDGGEKLFF
j_call: TRBJ1-1; d_call: -; clone_size: few; v_call: TRBV7-2; cdr3_nt: TGTGCCAGCAGCCCGTCCGCGATGAACACTGAAGCTTTCTTT; cdr3_aa: CASSPSAMNTEAFF
j_call: TRBJ2-7; d_call: -; clone_size: few; v_call: TRBV7-8; cdr3_nt: TGTGCCAGCAGCTTAGGGAGCAGGGAGTCCTACGAGCAGTACTTC; cdr3_aa: CASSLGSRESYEQYF
j_call: TRBJ2-7; d_call: TRBD2; clone_size: -; v_call: TRBV27; cdr3_nt: TGTGCCACCCGACTAGCGCCGTTGCTCTACGAGCAGTACTTC; cdr3_aa: CATRLAPLLYEQYF
j_call: TRBJ2-1; d_call: -; clone_size: few; v_call: TRBV30; cdr3_nt: TGTGCCTGGACCCTAGGGGACAATGAGCAGTTCTTC; cdr3_aa: CAWTLGDNEQFF
j_call: TRBJ2-1; d_call: -; clone_size: few; v_call: TRBV20-1; cdr3_nt: TGCAGTGCTCCCCCTCCTACCCGCAATGAGCAGTTCTTC; cdr3_aa: CSAPPPTRNEQFF
j_call: TRBJ2-7; d_call: TRBD2; clone_size: -; v_call: TRBV4-2; cdr3_nt: TGTGCCAGCAGCCCTGAGGTTAGACTAGCGAGTTCCTACGAGCAGTACTTC; cdr3_aa: CASSPEVRLASSYEQYF
j_call: TRBJ1-4; d_call: TRBD1; clone_size: -; v_call: TRBV4-1; cdr3_nt: TGCGCCAGCAGCCCGGGGACAGGGGGTTGGACTAATGAAAAACTGTTTTTT; cdr3_aa: CASSPGTGGWTNEKLFF
j_call: TRBJ1-5; d_call: TRBD1; clone_size: -; v_call: TRBV20-1; cdr3_nt: TGCAGTGCTAGGGACAGGAGAAGCCAGCCCCAGCATTTT; cdr3_aa: CSARDRRSQPQHF
j_call: TRBJ1-1; d_call: -; clone_size: -; v_call: TRBV6-1; cdr3_nt: TGTGCCAGCAGTGCCCTGGGGGGGAACACTGAAGCTTTCTTT; cdr3_aa: CASSALGGNTEAFF
j_call: TRBJ1-2; d_call: TRBD1; clone_size: -; v_call: TRBV3-1; cdr3_nt: TGTGCCAGCAGCCTCCGACAGGGATACTATGGCTACACCTTC; cdr3_aa: CASSLRQGYYGYTF
j_call: TRBJ2-7; d_call: TRBD1; clone_size: -; v_call: TRBV5-1; cdr3_nt: TGCGCCAGCAGTAGGGGGGGACAGGGGGCATGGTACGAGCAGTACTTC; cdr3_aa: CASSRGGQGAWYEQYF
j_call: TRBJ2-7; d_call: TRBD2; clone_size: few; v_call: TRBV11-2; cdr3_nt: TGTGCCAGCAGCGCCGGGACTATGTCCTACGAGCAGTACTTC; cdr3_aa: CASSAGTMSYEQYF
j_call: TRBJ1-2; d_call: -; clone_size: -; v_call: TRBV7-9; cdr3_nt: TGTGCCAGCAGCGGAATGACAGTGAAACCTCGTGCCAATTGTGGCTACACCTTC; cdr3_aa: CASSGMTVKPRANCGYTF
j_call: TRBJ2-7; d_call: TRBD2; clone_size: many; v_call: TRBV20-1; cdr3_nt: TGCAGTGCCCACCCCCCGCTAGCGGGGACCTACGAGCAGTACTTC; cdr3_aa: CSAHPPLAGTYEQYF
j_call: TRBJ1-2; d_call: -; clone_size: many; v_call: TRBV7-9; cdr3_nt: TGTGCCAGCAGCTTAAGTCGGGAAACGAATGGCTACACCTTC; cdr3_aa: CASSLSRETNGYTF
j_call: TRBJ2-7; d_call: -; clone_size: many; v_call: TRBV5-1; cdr3_nt: TGCGCCAGCAGCCCGCAGGTTATCTCCTACGAGCAGTACTTC; cdr3_aa: CASSPQVISYEQYF
j_call: TRBJ2-2; d_call: TRBD2; clone_size: -; v_call: TRBV27; cdr3_nt: TGTGCCAGCAGCTTTAGCGGGAGGCGACCGGGCGGGGAGCTGTTTTTT; cdr3_aa: CASSFSGRRPGGELFF
j_call: TRBJ1-1; d_call: -; clone_size: -; v_call: TRBV21-1; cdr3_nt: -; cdr3_aa: CASSKVGPGTEAFF
j_call: TRBJ2-6; d_call: -; clone_size: -; v_call: TRBV4-1; cdr3_nt: TGCGCCAGCAGCCAAGAATCAGGGAGCTCTGGGGCCAACGCCCTGACTTTC; cdr3_aa: CASSQESGSSGANALTF
j_call: TRBJ2-5; d_call: -; clone_size: -; v_call: TRBV5-1; cdr3_nt: TGCGCCAGCAGCTTGGCCGAAGGGGTTGACAACCGAGAGACCCAGTACTTC; cdr3_aa: CASSLAEGVDNRETQYF
j_call: TRBJ2-7; d_call: -; clone_size: many; v_call: TRBV10-3; cdr3_nt: TGTGCCATCAGTGAAAGGCCCAGCTACGAGCAGTACTTC; cdr3_aa: CAISERPSYEQYF
j_call: TRBJ1-6; d_call: -; clone_size: -; v_call: TRBV11-2; cdr3_nt: TGTGCCAGCAGTCCCACACTTAATTCACCCCTCCACTTT; cdr3_aa: CASSPTLNSPLHF
j_call: TRBJ2-7; d_call: -; clone_size: -; v_call: TRBV7-9; cdr3_nt: TGTGCCAGCAGTTCAGCCCAGGGCAGGGCCTCCTACGAGCAGTACTTC; cdr3_aa: CASSSAQGRASYEQYF
j_call: TRBJ2-1; d_call: TRBD2; clone_size: once; v_call: TRBV5-1; cdr3_nt: TGCGCCAGCAGCTTGACTAGCGGGAACCATGAGCAGTTCTTC; cdr3_aa: CASSLTSGNHEQFF
j_call: TRBJ2-3; d_call: -; clone_size: -; v_call: TRBV3-1; cdr3_nt: TGTGCCAGCAGCCCCGGGGCGTATACGCAGTATTTT; cdr3_aa: CASSPGAYTQYF
j_call: TRBJ2-7; d_call: -; clone_size: -; v_call: TRBV9; cdr3_nt: TGTGCCAGCAGCCCGACGTTGGAACAGTACGAGCAGTACTTC; cdr3_aa: CASSPTLEQYEQYF
j_call: TRBJ2-1; d_call: -; clone_size: few; v_call: TRBV27; cdr3_nt: TGTGCCAGCAGTTTATCGGTGGGGTCCCGAAGCTCCTACAATGAGCAGTTCTTC; cdr3_aa: CASSLSVGSRSSYNEQFF
j_call: TRBJ1-6; d_call: -; clone_size: many; v_call: TRBV7-2; cdr3_nt: TGTGCCAGCAGCTTAGTGGGTGCAGGGAATAATTCACCCCTCCACTTT; cdr3_aa: CASSLVGAGNNSPLHF
j_call: TRBJ2-7; d_call: -; clone_size: -; v_call: TRBV5-1; cdr3_nt: TGCGCCAGCAGCTTGGACGGACTAAGGGGCTACGAGCAGTACTTC; cdr3_aa: CASSLDGLRGYEQYF
j_call: TRBJ1-1; d_call: TRBD1; clone_size: few; v_call: TRBV6-5; cdr3_nt: TGTGCCAGCAGTACGTCAACAGGGGGGATTGAAGCTTTCTTT; cdr3_aa: CASSTSTGGIEAFF
j_call: TRBJ2-6; d_call: TRBD1; clone_size: few; v_call: TRBV6-2/TRBV6-3; cdr3_nt: TGTGCCAGCAGTGGGACAGGACCCTCTGGGGCCAACGTCCTGACTTTC; cdr3_aa: CASSGTGPSGANVLTF
j_call: TRBJ2-1; d_call: -; clone_size: -; v_call: TRBV6-1; cdr3_nt: TGTGCCAGCAGCGGGTTATCTATGACCTCCTACAATGAGCAGTTCTTC; cdr3_aa: CASSGLSMTSYNEQFF
j_call: TRBJ1-1; d_call: -; clone_size: -; v_call: TRBV5-1; cdr3_nt: TGCGCCAGCGGCTTGGAGAGGAACACTGAAGCTTTCTTT; cdr3_aa: CASGLERNTEAFF
j_call: TRBJ2-5; d_call: TRBD2; clone_size: -; v_call: TRBV6-1; cdr3_nt: TGTGCCAGCAGGTCCTCAGCGGGGGGTACGGAGACCCAGTACTTC; cdr3_aa: CASRSSAGGTETQYF
j_call: TRBJ1-3; d_call: -; clone_size: -; v_call: TRBV7-8; cdr3_nt: TGTGCCAGCAGCTCCCAAGGGAGGGGGAGGTCAAACTCTGGAAACACCATATATTTT; cdr3_aa: CASSSQGRGRSNSGNTIYF
j_call: TRBJ2-1; d_call: -; clone_size: -; v_call: TRBV6-6; cdr3_nt: TGTGCCAGCAGTTACAGTGAGGGGCCCCCGCGCAATGAGCAGTTCTTC; cdr3_aa: CASSYSEGPPRNEQFF
j_call: TRBJ2-7; d_call: -; clone_size: few; v_call: TRBV28; cdr3_nt: TGTGCCAGCAGTGGCCCCCCCTTGTACGAGCAGTACTTC; cdr3_aa: CASSGPPLYEQYF
j_call: TRBJ1-5; d_call: TRBD1; clone_size: -; v_call: TRBV2; cdr3_nt: TGTGCCAGCAGCCCCCAGGGGGGCGCGAACCAGCCCCAGCATTTT; cdr3_aa: CASSPQGGANQPQHF
j_call: TRBJ1-1; d_call: -; clone_size: -; v_call: TRBV7-8; cdr3_nt: TGTGCCTGCAGGCGGACAGAACTGCACGAAGCTTTCTTT; cdr3_aa: CACRRTELHEAFF
j_call: TRBJ2-2; d_call: TRBD2; clone_size: few; v_call: TRBV12-5; cdr3_nt: TGTGCTAGTGGTTTGGTAAGCGGTAGCGGGAGGCCATATTCCATCGGGGAGCTGTTTTTT; cdr3_aa: CASGLVSGSGRPYSIGELFF
j_call: TRBJ2-7; d_call: TRBD1; clone_size: few; v_call: TRBV14; cdr3_nt: TGTGCCAGCAGCCAAGCGGGACAGGGTTTCGGCGAGCAGTACTTC; cdr3_aa: CASSQAGQGFGEQYF
j_call: TRBJ2-2; d_call: TRBD1; clone_size: -; v_call: TRBV5-1; cdr3_nt: TGCGCCAGCAGCCTGGGACAGGGGATGAGCACCGGGGAGCTGTTTTTT; cdr3_aa: CASSLGQGMSTGELFF
j_call: TRBJ2-1; d_call: -; clone_size: -; v_call: TRBV4-2; cdr3_nt: TGTGTCAGCAGCCAAGAGTCAGCGTACAATGAGCAGTTCTTC; cdr3_aa: CVSSQESAYNEQFF
j_call: TRBJ1-1; d_call: -; clone_size: few; v_call: TRBV5-1; cdr3_nt: TGCGCCAGCAGCCTGGTGGGGCAGGCCACCCTCGAAGCTTTCTTT; cdr3_aa: CASSLVGQATLEAFF